The 27 T cell receptor beta chains given below trace back to one sample, sequenced in a study of T-cell reconstitution after alpha-beta-depleted transplantation in children. Molecular barcoding with unique molecular identifiers was used for the TCRbeta library. One entry per CDR3 protein, called by TCRdb with MiXCR from the PCR reads. Of around 270,000 distinct CDR3 sequences in the sample, 9.5% to 13% are singletons; the top ten hold roughly 7%. The sample was PBMCs, taken before TCRalphabeta/CD19-depleted stem cell transplant. The receptors derive from a boy under two years old with acute myeloid leukemia, due to receive a stem cell transplant.

This clonotype was counted many times. The chain employs TRBV12-3 or TRBV12-4 and TRBJ1-3, with D hard to call. Between the trimmed V and J ends, which lost 3 bases and 6 bases, there was a span of 12 bases. The CDR3 is 14 amino acids. CDR3 sequence (DNA): TGTGCCAGCAGTTTCGGGCAGGCCGAAAACACCATATATTTT. This gives the protein CASSFGQAENTIYF.

In its sample, this clonotype was seen many times. The genes are TRBV6-5 and TRBJ2-7; D may be TRBD1 (5 bases). CDR1 is MNHEY and CDR2 is SVGAGI in the germline V gene. V lost 0 bases to trimming and J lost 3 bases, with 6 bases between them. The CDR3 covers 13 residues. The CDR3 loop is CASSYSRDYEQYF. Written as DNA, the CDR3 is TGTGCCAGCAGTTACTCCAGGGACTACGAGCAGTACTTC.

This rearrangement joins TRBV19 to TRBJ2-7; TRBD2 might be the D (6 bases). Germline V gene data show CDR1 as LNHDA and CDR2 as SQIVND (reference sequence). The CDR3 consists of 13 residues. Deletions cut 4 bases from V and 2 bases from J, with 9 bases between. The CDR3 DNA is TGTGCCAGTAGTAGGAGGGGCCCCTACGAGCAGTACTTC. This encodes CASSRRGPYEQYF.

This clonotype was seen repeatedly, ten times or more. The chain carries TRBV7-2 and TRBJ2-5, with 7 bases that match TRBD2. V lost 5 bases and J lost 4; bases outside the gene matches: 13. CDR1 SGHTA and CDR2 FQGNSA come from the germline V gene. The CDR3 extends over 16 amino acids. CDR3 amino acids: CASSPGLGRGRETQYF. CDR3 in DNA: TGTGCCAGCAGCCCCGGCCTTGGGCGGGGGAGAGAGACCCAGTACTTC. Full variable domain (rest looked up from reference TRBV7-2 and TRBJ2-5): GAGVSQSPSNKVTEKGKDVELRCDPISGHTALYWYRQSLGQGLEFLIYFQGNSAPDKSGLPSDRFSAERTGGSVSTLTIQRTQQEDSAVYLCASSPGLGRGRETQYFGPGTRLLVL.

In its sample, this clonotype was seen many times. The chain couples TRBV2 to TRBJ2-7, with 8 positions matching TRBD1. From germline, CDR1 is SNHLY and CDR2 FYNNEI. V dropped 2 bases and J dropped 4; count of bases not matched to a gene: 4. The CDR3 has 14 amino acids. This CDR3 reads CASSEQGAEYEQYF. The DNA of the CDR3 is TGTGCCAGCAGTGAACAGGGGGCGGAGTACGAGCAGTACTTC.

As regards this clonotype: A read error may be the cause here, since a much bigger clone is one base away. V and J are TRBV27 and TRBJ1-5, with 9 bases identical to TRBD1. V was clipped by 5 bases and J by 3 bases; unmatched bases: 5. The length of the CDR3 is 15 residues. Per germline, CDR1 MNHEY and CDR2 SMNVEV (reference sequence). CDR3 DNA sequence: TGTGCCAGCAGTGGACAGGGGTATACCAATCAGCCCCAGCATTTT. Amino acids: CASSGQGYTNQPQHF.

For this clonotype: No conserved phenylalanine or tryptophan ends this CDR3, so it is likely a read error. The chain uses TRBV19 and TRBJ1-5; TRBD1 might be the D (6 bases). Trimming took off 5 bases at V and 1 base at J, with 9 bases between the two ends. Germline CDR1 is LNHDA and CDR2 is SQIVND (reference sequence). CDR3 length: 14 amino acids. In nucleotides, the CDR3 is TGTGCCAGTAGTTCCGGGACAAGCAATCAGCCCCAGCATCTT. This translates into CASSSGTSNQPQHL.

This clonotype occurred many times. The chain employs TRBV29-1 and TRBJ2-7; D ambiguous. This CDR3 is 13 amino acids long. The germline V gene encodes CDR1 SQVTM and CDR2 ANQGSEA. Trimming took 7 bases from V and 0 from J, leaving 13 bases between them. CDR3 in amino acids: CSALARSSYEQYF. CDR3 in DNA: TGCAGCGCCCTGGCCAGGAGCTCCTACGAGCAGTACTTC.

This clonotype was recorded at least ten times. This sequence joins TRBV7-2 and TRBJ2-3; D uncertain. The CDR3 is 17 residues long. Germline V CDR1 and CDR2: SGHTA, FQGNSA. Trimming pared 0 bases from V and 1 base from J, leaving 14 bases between. This chain's CDR3 is CASSLALPRRRTDTQYF. Written as DNA, the CDR3 is TGTGCCAGCAGCTTAGCCTTACCGCGGAGACGCACAGATACGCAGTATTTT.

V and J are TRBV5-8 and TRBJ2-2; D may be TRBD2 (6 bases). Trimming pared 4 bases from V and 5 bases from J, leaving 15 bases between. Germline CDR1 and CDR2: SGHTS and YDEGEE. This CDR3 comprises 15 residues. The DNA for the CDR3 is TGTGCCAGCAGCCCGGGGGTATCGGTTACCGGGGAGCTGTTTTTT. Its protein is CASSPGVSVTGELFF.

This chain links TRBV29-1 with TRBJ1-3; D call uncertain. Between the trimmed V and J ends, which lost 3 bases and 0 bases, there was a span of 6 bases. Germline values: CDR1 SQVTM, CDR2 ANQGSEA. This CDR3 region has 13 residues. The CDR3 loop is CSVETVSGNTIYF. CDR3 nucleotides: TGCAGCGTTGAGACCGTCTCTGGAAACACCATATATTTT. Looking up the rest from reference TRBV29-1 and TRBJ1-3 gives the full variable domain: SAVISQKPSRDICQRGTSLTIQCQVDSQVTMMFWYRQQPGQSLTLIATANQGSEATYESGFVIDKFPISRPNLTFSTLTVSNMSPEDSSIYLCSVETVSGNTIYFGEGSWLTVV.

This clonotype was picked up many times. This chain links TRBV5-1 with TRBJ2-3; 7 nucleotides match TRBD2. The CDR3 runs 15 residues. V lost 3 bases, J lost 3 bases, and 7 bases stayed unmatched. Germline V gene data show CDR1 as SGHRS and CDR2 as YFSETQ. CDR3 coding DNA: TGCGCCAGCAGCTCGGGACTACCGGGGACAGATACGCAGTATTTT. Residues: CASSSGLPGTDTQYF.

This clonotype has a count of ten or more. The CDR3: CASSAGRDPGELFF. CDR3 sequence (DNA): TGCGCCAGCAGCGCGGGCCGGGACCCCGGGGAGCTGTTTTTT. The chain employs TRBV5-1 and TRBJ2-2; the D gene could be TRBD1 or TRBD2 (5 bases each). Deletions cut 4 bases from V and 6 bases from J, with 13 bases between. The CDR3 totals 14 residues. CDR1 and CDR2 from the germline V gene are SGHRS and YFSETQ.

This clonotype appeared once. A much larger clonotype is one base distant, so this may be a read error. The chain links TRBV7-6 to TRBJ2-7; 7 bases line up with TRBD2. The CDR3 totals 15 residues. V dropped 5 bases and J dropped 5; count of bases not matched to a gene: 12. Germline CDR1 reads SGHVS; CDR2 reads FNYEAQ. In nucleotides, the CDR3 is TGTGCCAGCAGCCCATTTGAGCGGGACGACAACGAGCAGTACTTC. This gives the protein CASSPFERDDNEQYF. The full variable domain, completed using reference TRBV7-6 and TRBJ2-7, is GAGVSQSPRYKVTKRGQDVALRCDPISGHVSLYWYRQALGQGPEFLTYFNYEAQQDKSGLPNDRFSAERPEGSISTLTIQRTEQRDSAMYRCASSPFERDDNEQYFGPGTRLTVT.

This clonotype was picked up many times. The genes are TRBV20-1 and TRBJ2-1; TRBD2 matches at 10 bases. Germline CDR1 and CDR2: DFQATT and SNEGSKA (reference sequence). CDR3 length: 17 residues. Germline trimming cut 2 bases from V and 0 bases from J; bases unmatched to any gene: 7. The CDR3 DNA reads as TGCAGTGCTAGATCGTCTAGCGGGGGAGCCTCCTACAATGAGCAGTTCTTC. It specifies CSARSSSGGASYNEQFF.

This clonotype was seen repeatedly, ten times or more. The rearrangement links TRBV5-1 to TRBJ2-7, with D possibly TRBD1 on 5 matching bases. The germline V gene has CDR1 SGHRS and CDR2 YFSETQ. V lost 0 bases and J 0 bases, leaving 13 bases between the germline ends. The CDR3 has 16 residues. DNA for the CDR3: TGCGCCAGCAGCTTGGAGCCCCGGACACGCTCCTACGAGCAGTACTTC. It encodes CASSLEPRTRSYEQYF. The full variable domain, with the rest looked up from reference TRBV5-1 and TRBJ2-7, is KAGVTQTPRYLIKTRGQQVTLSCSPISGHRSVSWYQQTPGQGLQFLFEYFSETQRNKGNFPGRFSGRQFSNSRSEMNVSTLELGDSALYLCASSLEPRTRSYEQYFGPGTRLTVT.

For the CDR3, the DNA is TGTGCCAGTACCCTCGGAGGCACTGAAGCTTTCTTT. This sequence encodes CASTLGGTEAFF. V is TRBV19 and J is TRBJ1-1; D call uncertain. The V gene lost 7 bases and the J gene lost 4 bases, with 10 bases spanning the gap. CDR3 length: 12 amino acids. CDR1 LNHDA and CDR2 SQIVND come from the germline V gene (reference sequence).

This clonotype came up once. It may be a read error: a sequence one base away is much more abundant. The chain uses TRBV7-2 and TRBJ1-3, with D tentatively TRBD1 (6 bases). The CDR3 has 17 residues. Germline V gene lookup returns CDR1 SGHTA and CDR2 FQGNSA. The CDR3: CASRKSGTNPSGSTIYF. Here the CDR3 DNA reads TGTGCCAGCAGGAAATCGGGGACAAACCCCTCTGGAAGCACCATATATTTT.

The chain carries TRBV2 and TRBJ2-2, with 9 bases lining up with TRBD1. Per the germline V gene, CDR1 is SNHLY and CDR2 is FYNNEI. The J segment lost 5 bases and the V segment lost 6 bases, leaving 4 bases of the junction unmatched. CDR3 length equals 14 residues. The CDR3, as DNA: TGTGCCAGCAGCGGACAGGGGTGGACCGGGGAGCTGTTTTTT. Translation: CASSGQGWTGELFF.

The rearrangement uses TRBV4-2 and TRBJ2-5, with TRBD1 matching 10 bases. Germline CDR1 and CDR2: LGHNA and YNFKEQ. This CDR3 region has 16 residues. Unmatched junction bases numbered 6, after V lost 4 bases and J lost 1 base. CDR3 sequence (DNA): TGTGCCAGCAGCCCCCGGGACAGGGGCCCCCAAGAGACCCAGTACTTC. Protein sequence: CASSPRDRGPQETQYF.

With respect to this clonotype: A much larger clone differs from this one at a single base, so this may be a read error. This rearrangement joins TRBV3-1 to TRBJ1-1; D might be TRBD1 (5 bases). Germline V lookup: CDR1 LGHDT, CDR2 YNNKEL (reference sequence). There are 15 residues in the CDR3. The chain's CDR3 is CASSQDLGENPEAFF. CDR3 DNA: TGTGCCAGCAGCCAAGATCTGGGGGAGAACCCTGAAGCTTTCTTT.

This clonotype was counted ten times or more. The rearrangement uses TRBV23-1 and TRBJ2-3, with 9 nucleotides matching TRBD1. TRBV23-1 is labeled an ORF, and its function is uncertain. Trimming cost V 3 bases and J 4 bases; bases outside gene matches: 5. The CDR3 is 15 amino acids. CDR3 coding DNA: TGCGCCAGCAGTCATGTGGGACAGGGCGCAGATACGCAGTATTTT. It specifies CASSHVGQGADTQYF.

This clonotype was seen ten or more times. The rearrangement links TRBV7-2 to TRBJ2-3; 9 bases are a match to TRBD2. This CDR3 contains 14 residues. From germline, CDR1 is SGHTA and CDR2 FQGNSA. V trimming: 4 bases; J trimming: 3 bases; junction bases outside the gene matches: 2. For the CDR3, the DNA is TGTGCCAGCAGCTCGGGACTAGCAACAGATACGCAGTATTTT. Encoded protein: CASSSGLATDTQYF.

The sample holds many counts of this clonotype. V and J are TRBV27 and TRBJ1-2, with D possibly being TRBD1 (5 bases). The V gene's germline CDR1 is MNHEY and CDR2 SMNVEV (reference sequence). V was cut by 3 bases and J by 8 bases, with 16 bases left in between. The CDR3 is 14 residues long. CDR3: CASSLGPGMGGYTF. CDR3 nucleotide sequence: TGTGCCAGCAGTTTGGGCCCAGGGATGGGAGGCTACACCTTC.

The chain joins TRBV6-1 to TRBJ1-5, with D possibly being TRBD1 (5 bases). Germline V CDR1 and CDR2: MNHNS, SASEGT. CDR3 size: 17 residues. The ends were cut back, 2 bases at V and 4 bases at J, with 18 bases in the middle. CDR3 loop: CASSEWVLQGQNQPQHF. CDR3 in DNA: TGTGCCAGCAGTGAATGGGTGTTGCAGGGTCAAAATCAGCCCCAGCATTTT.

This clonotype was counted ten times or more. This chain connects TRBV5-1 to TRBJ2-1; 7 bases align to TRBD1. V dropped 2 bases and J dropped 5; count of bases not matched to a gene: 4. CDR3 length: 14 residues. Germline V CDR1 and CDR2: SGHRS, YFSETQ. In DNA form, the CDR3 reads TGCGCCAGCAGCTTTCGGACAGGCGACAATGAGCAGTTCTTC. Translation gives CASSFRTGDNEQFF. Full variable domain (rest looked up from reference TRBV5-1 and TRBJ2-1): KAGVTQTPRYLIKTRGQQVTLSCSPISGHRSVSWYQQTPGQGLQFLFEYFSETQRNKGNFPGRFSGRQFSNSRSEMNVSTLELGDSALYLCASSFRTGDNEQFFGPGTRLTVL.

This clonotype was picked up many times. The V and J genes are TRBV7-6 and TRBJ1-1; D is possibly TRBD1 (5 bases). The CDR3 runs 14 residues. CDR1 and CDR2 (germline): SGHVS, FNYEAQ. Trimming left V 2 bases short and J 1 base short, with 8 bases between. Written as DNA, the CDR3 is TGTGCCAGCAGCTTAAGGGGACCGAACACTGAAGCTTTCTTT. Amino acid sequence: CASSLRGPNTEAFF.